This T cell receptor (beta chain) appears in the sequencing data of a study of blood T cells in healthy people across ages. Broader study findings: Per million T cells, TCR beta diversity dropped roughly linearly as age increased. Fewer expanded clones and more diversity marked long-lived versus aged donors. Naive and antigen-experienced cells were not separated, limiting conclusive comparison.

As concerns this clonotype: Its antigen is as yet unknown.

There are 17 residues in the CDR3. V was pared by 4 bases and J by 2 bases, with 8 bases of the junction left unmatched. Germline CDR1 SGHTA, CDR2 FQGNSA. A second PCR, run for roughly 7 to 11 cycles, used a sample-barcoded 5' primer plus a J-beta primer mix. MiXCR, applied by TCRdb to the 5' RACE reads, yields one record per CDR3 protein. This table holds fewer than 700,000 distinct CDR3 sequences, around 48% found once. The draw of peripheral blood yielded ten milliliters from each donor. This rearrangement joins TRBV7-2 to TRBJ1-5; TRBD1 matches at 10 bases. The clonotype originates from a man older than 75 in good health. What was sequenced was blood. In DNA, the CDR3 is TGTGCCAGCAGCTCGGGACAGGGGATCCTCCGCAATCAGCCCCAGCATTTT. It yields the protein CASSSGQGILRNQPQHF. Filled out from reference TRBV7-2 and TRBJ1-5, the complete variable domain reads GAGVSQSPSNKVTEKGKDVELRCDPISGHTALYWYRQSLGQGLEFLIYFQGNSAPDKSGLPSDRFSAERTGGSVSTLTIQRTQQEDSAVYLCASSSGQGILRNQPQHFGDGTRLSIL.